The 26 T cell receptor beta chains below all came from one sample that was sequenced in a study of blood T cell repertoires in COVID-19. Measured with immunoSEQ multiplex PCR; TCRdb has only the in-frame clones, and not every one. This repertoire shows roughly 100,000 clones, around nine tenths found once; its top ten account for roughly 10%. Sequenced material: peripheral blood. These receptors were obtained from a man older than 75 with acute or convalescent COVID-19.

The chain carries TRBV7-9 and TRBJ1-6; 9 bases are shared with TRBD1. Germline V gene sequence: CDR1 SEHNR, CDR2 FQNEAQ (reference sequence). V trimming: 5 bases; J trimming: 4 bases; junction bases outside the gene matches: 9. The CDR3 extends over 17 amino acids. CDR3 DNA sequence: TGTGCCAGCAGCCCAGGACAGGGGACTATATATAATTCACCCCTCCACTTT. Translation: CASSPGQGTIYNSPLHF.

The chain is built from TRBV18 and TRBJ1-2; 9 bases align to TRBD1. Germline loops: CDR1 KGHSH, CDR2 LQKENI. Germline trimming cut 3 bases from V and 2 bases from J; bases unmatched to any gene: 19. CDR3 length: 20 amino acids. Here the CDR3 DNA reads TGTGCCAGCTCACCGAATCAGGAACTTGGAACCGGGACAGGGAACTATGGCTACACCTTC. Its protein product is CASSPNQELGTGTGNYGYTF.

This clone was seen a handful of times. The chain carries TRBV2 and TRBJ1-1; tentatively, D is TRBD1 (5 bases). The CDR3 covers 12 residues. V was shortened by 11 bases and J by 11 bases, with 21 bases between the two germline ends. CDR1 and CDR2 (germline): SNHLY, FYNNEI. CDR3 in amino acids: CAAPPGGMGAFF. CDR3 in DNA: TGTGCCGCCCCGCCGGGGGGTATGGGGGCTTTCTTT.

The V call is TRBV3-1 (or the pseudogene TRBV3-2), the J call TRBJ1-3; weak D call: TRBD1 (5 bases). In germline, CDR1 is LGHDT, CDR2 YNNKEL (reference sequence). V was cut by 3 bases and J by 0 bases, with 15 bases left in between. The CDR3 consists of 17 residues. The DNA of the CDR3 is TGTGCCAGCAGCCAGGGCGGGGGAAGGAGCTCTGGAAACACCATATATTTT. Translating gives CASSQGGGRSSGNTIYF.

The CDR3 reads CASSLYDRQGSSYNSPLHF. CDR3 coding DNA: TGTGCCAGCTCACTCTACGACAGACAGGGGAGCTCCTATAATTCACCCCTCCACTTT. The chain is built from TRBV18 and TRBJ1-6, with 8 bases that match TRBD1. Germline CDR1 reads KGHSH; CDR2 reads LQKENI. CDR3 length equals 19 residues. With 4 bases clipped from V and 0 bases from J, the junction kept 11 bases outside the gene matches.

V usage is TRBV28 and J usage is TRBJ1-1; D gene ambiguous. V was trimmed by 1 base and J by 2 bases, leaving 11 bases between them. The germline CDR1 and CDR2 sequences are MDHEN and SYDVKM. The CDR3 covers 15 residues. The CDR3, as DNA: TGTGCCAGCAGTTTATTGAGGGAGGGAAACACTGAAGCTTTCTTT. This encodes CASSLLREGNTEAFF.

V is TRBV3-1 (or the pseudogene TRBV3-2) and J is TRBJ1-3, with D perhaps TRBD1 (6 bases). Trimming took off 5 bases at V and 4 bases at J, with 18 bases between the two ends. CDR1 is LGHDT, CDR2 YNNKEL, per germline (reference sequence). CDR3 length: 16 amino acids. The CDR3: CASSAYNRDGGNTIYF. The CDR3 DNA is TGTGCCAGCAGCGCTTATAACAGGGACGGCGGAAACACCATATATTTT.

This chain connects TRBV6-5 to TRBJ2-1, with 10 bases aligning to TRBD1. Per the germline V gene, CDR1 is MNHEY and CDR2 is SVGAGI. The CDR3 is made up of 14 amino acids. The V segment lost 7 bases and the J segment 7 bases; nucleotides outside the gene matches: 7. CDR3 loop: CASNPGQGWNEQFF. The CDR3 DNA reads TGTGCCAGCAACCCGGGACAGGGGTGGAATGAGCAGTTCTTC.

The J gene is TRBJ2-6, the V gene TRBV5-1; 13 nucleotides align to TRBD2. The CDR3 consists of 17 residues. Trimming at V came to 4 bases and at J to 3 bases, leaving 4 bases not matched to a gene. The germline V gene has CDR1 SGHRS and CDR2 YFSETQ. The CDR3 sequence is CASSELAGGLGANVLTF. The CDR3 DNA reads TGCGCCAGCAGCGAACTAGCGGGGGGGCTTGGGGCCAACGTCCTGACTTTC.

On this clone itself: The junction departs from germline at one end; a sequencing error may be responsible. The chain recombines TRBV10-3 with TRBJ2-7, with D tentatively TRBD2 (5 bases). The germline V gene has CDR1 ENHRY and CDR2 SYGVKD. The CDR3 is 14 amino acids. CDR3 sequence reads: CAINETGSSYEQYF. In nucleotides, the CDR3 is TGTGCCATCAATGAGACTGGGAGCTCCTACGAGCAGTACTTC.

V usage is TRBV19 and J usage is TRBJ1-1; D is undetermined. This CDR3 is 15 amino acids long. Germline CDR1 is LNHDA and CDR2 is SQIVND (reference sequence). Trimming took 4 bases from V and 1 from J, leaving 13 bases between them. The CDR3 DNA is TGTGCCAGTAGTAATGCAGGCAGCCCGAACACTGAAGCTTTCTTT. Protein sequence: CASSNAGSPNTEAFF.

The genes are TRBV6-5 and TRBJ1-2; 11 bases are shared with TRBD1. The CDR3 runs to 14 residues. V lost 6 bases to trimming and J lost 5 bases; unmatched junction nucleotides: 5. Germline V gene data show CDR1 as MNHEY and CDR2 as SVGAGI. Written as DNA, the CDR3 is TGTGCCAGCAGAGGACAGGGGGCGCTTTATGGCTACACCTTC. Protein product: CASRGQGALYGYTF.

For the CDR3, the DNA is TGTGCCATCGGGACTAGCGGTACCACCGGGGAGCTGTTTTTT. Its protein is CAIGTSGTTGELFF. The chain employs TRBV10-3 and TRBJ2-2; TRBD2 matches at 11 bases. Germline V CDR1 and CDR2: ENHRY, SYGVKD. Trimming cost V 8 bases and J 4 bases; bases outside gene matches: 3. The CDR3 is 14 residues long.

The V and J genes are TRBV3-1 (or the pseudogene TRBV3-2) and TRBJ1-3, with D perhaps TRBD1 (6 bases). The CDR3 extends over 12 amino acids. Per germline, CDR1 LGHDT and CDR2 YNNKEL (reference sequence). V gave up 1 base and J gave up 9 bases, with 7 bases separating them. The CDR3 DNA sequence: TGTGCCAGCAGCCAAGTAGGGGGCACCATATATTTT. It is translated as CASSQVGGTIYF.

The chain joins TRBV10-1 to TRBJ1-2, with TRBD1 matching 11 bases. Germline lookup yields CDR1 WNHNN and CDR2 SYGVQD (reference sequence). The CDR3 runs 16 residues. Unmatched junction bases numbered 13, after V lost 8 bases and J lost 5 bases. The CDR3 loop is CASAQDRGRLEYGYTF. CDR3 nucleotide sequence: TGCGCCAGCGCGCAGGACAGGGGGCGCTTGGAGTATGGCTACACCTTC.

This clone was detected only once. The rearrangement uses TRBV24-1 and TRBJ2-7; D gene ambiguous. This CDR3 is 14 amino acids long. Germline values: CDR1 KGHDR, CDR2 SFDVKD. Trimming shortened V by 6 bases and J by 0 bases, and 11 bases separated the two germline ends. As DNA, the CDR3 is TGTGCCACCAGTACCCGAGAAGCCTCCTACGAGCAGTACTTC. It yields the protein CATSTREASYEQYF.

The chain joins TRBV29-1 to TRBJ2-5; the D is unclear. The CDR3 consists of 12 residues. Trimming removed 3 bases from V and 1 base from J, with 6 bases in between. CDR1 is SQVTM and CDR2 is ANQGSEA in the germline V gene. The CDR3 protein is CSVEETQETQYF. Here the CDR3 DNA reads TGCAGCGTTGAGGAGACCCAAGAGACCCAGTACTTC.

This clone came up once. The J gene is TRBJ1-2, the V gene TRBV4-3; D might be TRBD1 (6 bases). Germline CDR1 reads LGHNA; CDR2 reads YSLEER. Trimming shortened V by 3 bases and J by 4 bases, and 12 bases separated the two germline ends. CDR3 length: 14 amino acids. The DNA of the CDR3 is TGCGCCAGCAGCCATTCACAGGGACCCTATGGCTACACCTTC. It translates to CASSHSQGPYGYTF.

The chain employs TRBV10-3 and TRBJ2-7, with 7 positions matching TRBD2. V lost 0 bases to trimming and J lost 1 base; unmatched junction nucleotides: 0. The CDR3 length is 14 residues. Germline-derived CDR1 and CDR2 are ENHRY and SYGVKD. CDR3 loop: CAISESGGSYEQYF. CDR3 coding DNA: TGTGCCATCAGTGAGTCGGGAGGGTCCTACGAGCAGTACTTC.

The V gene is TRBV5-1, the J gene TRBJ1-2; D not certain. Looked up from germline, CDR1 is SGHRS and CDR2 is YFSETQ. Trimming removed 5 bases at V and 2 bases at J, with 10 bases between. The CDR3 loop spans 13 amino acids. This chain's CDR3 is CASSEQANYGYTF. The CDR3 coding sequence is TGCGCCAGCAGTGAGCAGGCAAACTATGGCTACACCTTC. Full variable domain (missing parts from reference TRBV5-1 and TRBJ1-2): KAGVTQTPRYLIKTRGQQVTLSCSPISGHRSVSWYQQTPGQGLQFLFEYFSETQRNKGNFPGRFSGRQFSNSRSEMNVSTLELGDSALYLCASSEQANYGYTFGSGTRLTVV.

The chain recombines TRBV5-1 with TRBJ1-3; 7 bases match TRBD1. V dropped 0 bases and J dropped 3; count of bases not matched to a gene: 3. Germline V gene lookup returns CDR1 SGHRS and CDR2 YFSETQ. The CDR3 extends over 15 amino acids. This CDR3 reads CASSLEGGGGNTIYF. In nucleotides, the CDR3 is TGCGCCAGCAGCTTGGAAGGGGGCGGTGGAAACACCATATATTTT.

The chain carries TRBV6-1 and TRBJ2-7; D call uncertain. Germline V gene data show CDR1 as MNHNS and CDR2 as SASEGT. The CDR3 is 13 amino acids. V was shortened by 3 bases and J by 4 bases, with 10 bases between the two germline ends. As DNA, the CDR3 is TGTGCCAGCAGTGATCCCTCCGTGTACGAGCAGTACTTC. This gives the protein CASSDPSVYEQYF.

This chain uses TRBV4-3 with TRBJ1-1; no clear D. The CDR3 is made up of 15 amino acids. V lost 1 base and J 0 bases, leaving 9 bases between the germline ends. CDR1 and CDR2 (germline): LGHNA, YSLEER. The CDR3 here is CASSQGEGLNTEAFF. The CDR3 nucleotides read TGCGCCAGCAGCCAAGGGGAGGGTCTGAACACTGAAGCTTTCTTT.

The rearrangement links TRBV20-1 to TRBJ1-2; no reliable D call. The length of the CDR3 is 11 residues. In germline, CDR1 is DFQATT, CDR2 SNEGSKA (reference sequence). V was cut by 0 bases and J by 6 bases, with 5 bases left in between. The CDR3 protein is CSARDLDGYTF. In DNA form, the CDR3 reads TGCAGTGCTAGAGATCTCGATGGCTACACCTTC.

The V and J genes are TRBV3-1 (or the pseudogene TRBV3-2) and TRBJ1-5; tentative D call: TRBD1 (6 bases). V was trimmed by 4 bases and J by 0 bases, leaving 10 bases between them. CDR3 length: 15 amino acids. Germline V CDR1 and CDR2: LGHDT, YNNKEL (reference sequence). The CDR3 coding sequence is TGTGCCAGCAGCCCAACAGGGTATAGCAATCAGCCCCAGCATTTT. As protein: CASSPTGYSNQPQHF.

The rearrangement uses TRBV30 and TRBJ1-5, with TRBD1 identical over 9 bases. The V segment lost 6 bases and the J segment 7 bases; nucleotides outside the gene matches: 13. There are 15 residues in the CDR3. CDR1 and CDR2 from the germline V gene are GTSNPN and SVGIG (reference sequence). CDR3 DNA: TGTGCCTGCGGTCCCGGGACAGGGAATCACCAGCCCCAGCATTTT. Its protein is CACGPGTGNHQPQHF.